The sample holds a few counts of the clone carrying this T cell receptor (beta chain). The antigen remains undetermined. This sample is part of a study of T-cell memory formation after mild COVID-19. Study as a whole: TCR clusters largely stayed donor specific. Study-wide results and limits: Clones contracting day 15 to 85 were balanced CD4/CD8; later expanders leaned CD4+. SARS-CoV-2 specificity was not confirmed for second-wave clones peaking on day 37.

Trimming pared 5 bases from V and 5 bases from J, leaving 16 bases between. Germline assignment: CDR1 SEHNR and CDR2 FQNEAQ (reference sequence). The CDR3 consists of 14 residues. Libraries for TCRalpha and TCRbeta carried sample barcodes and unique molecular identifiers via 5'RACE. Via MiXCR, TCRdb re-called the 5' RACE reads, giving one row per CDR3 protein. The table shows approximately 580,000 distinct CDR3 sequences, with about 20% occurring only once. The chain couples TRBV7-9 to TRBJ2-7; D is perhaps TRBD1 or TRBD2 (5 bases each). Sequencing was performed on PBMCs or a T cell subset sorted from them (not recorded which). The receptor was isolated from an adult woman who had mild COVID-19 (a few samples of this study predate the infection). Cell type and time point are not known. CDR3 nucleotides: TGTGCCAGCAGCCCCGACCCGGGACCCCACGAGCAGTACTTC. This translates into CASSPDPGPHEQYF.